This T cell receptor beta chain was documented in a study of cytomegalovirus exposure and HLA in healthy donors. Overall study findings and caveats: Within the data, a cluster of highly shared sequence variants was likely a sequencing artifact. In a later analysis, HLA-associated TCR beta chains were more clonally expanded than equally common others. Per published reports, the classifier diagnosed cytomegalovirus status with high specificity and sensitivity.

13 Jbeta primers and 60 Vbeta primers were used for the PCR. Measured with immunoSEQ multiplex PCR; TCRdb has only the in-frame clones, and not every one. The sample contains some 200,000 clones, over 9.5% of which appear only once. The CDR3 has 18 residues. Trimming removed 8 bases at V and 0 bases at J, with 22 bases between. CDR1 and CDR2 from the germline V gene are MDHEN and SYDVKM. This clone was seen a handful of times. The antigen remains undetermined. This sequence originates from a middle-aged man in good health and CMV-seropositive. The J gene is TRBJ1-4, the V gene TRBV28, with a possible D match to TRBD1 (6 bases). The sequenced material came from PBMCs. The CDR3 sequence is CASQNAGRGLATNEKLFF. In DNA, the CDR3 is TGTGCCAGCCAAAATGCGGGCAGGGGCCTTGCAACTAATGAAAAACTGTTTTTT. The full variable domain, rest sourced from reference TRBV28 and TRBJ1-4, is DVKVTQSSRYLVKRTGEKVFLECVQDMDHENMFWYRQDPGLGLRLIYFSYDVKMKEKGDIPEGYSVSREKKERFSLILESASTNQTSMYLCASQNAGRGLATNEKLFFGSGTQLSVL.